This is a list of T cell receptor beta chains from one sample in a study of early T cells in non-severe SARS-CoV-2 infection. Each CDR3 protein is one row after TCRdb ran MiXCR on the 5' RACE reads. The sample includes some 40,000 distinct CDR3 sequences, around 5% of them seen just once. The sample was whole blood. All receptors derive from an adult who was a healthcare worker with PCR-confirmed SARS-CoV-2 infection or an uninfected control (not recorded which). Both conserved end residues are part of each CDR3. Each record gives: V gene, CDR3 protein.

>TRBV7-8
CASSLGQATNEKLFF
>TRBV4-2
CASSQHRANSYEQYF
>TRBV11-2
CASALDPFNNEQFF
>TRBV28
CASNQGLNQPQHF
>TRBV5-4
CASSWAGFQETQYF
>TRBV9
CASSKLGVPNTGELFF
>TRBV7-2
CASSLGAGGLSSPLHF
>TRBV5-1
CASSPWASGTSTDTQYF
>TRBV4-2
CASSQDVSESSYEQYF
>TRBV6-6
CASSYLTGRNQPQHF
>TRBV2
CASTEDNSGANVLTF
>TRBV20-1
CSVQEVDEQFF
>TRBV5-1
CASTRTGQETQYF
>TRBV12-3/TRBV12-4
CASSQRGLGYEQYF
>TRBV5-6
CASSFLLGPTGELFF
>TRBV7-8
CASRKRPNTGELFF
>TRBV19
CASSPWAGGDEQYF
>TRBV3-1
CASSQQGVGGYTF